This T cell receptor beta chain is drawn from a study of graft-versus-host responses after intestinal transplantation. The V and J ends lost 2 bases and 6 bases, in that order; junction bases with no gene match: 9. Per germline, CDR1 GTSNPN and CDR2 SVGIG (reference sequence). CDR3 length: 16 amino acids. The method was immunoSEQ multiplex PCR; TCRdb's version includes in-frame clones alone and lacks a portion of them. The sample records 20,000 to 25,000 clones, approximately 92% being singletons. The receptor was derived from a human patient who received an intestinal transplant, so some T cells may come from the graft donor. The chain recombines TRBV30 with TRBJ1-4; 10 bases align to TRBD1. This specimen was PBMCs, taken roughly 39 weeks after intestinal transplant. In nucleotides, the CDR3 is TGTGCCTGGAGTCCATCGGACAGGGGGATAGATGAAAAACTGTTTTTT. Translating gives CAWSPSDRGIDEKLFF. Full variable domain (remainder filled in from reference TRBV30 and TRBJ1-4): SQTIHQWPATLVQPVGSPLSLECTVEGTSNPNLYWYRQAAGRGLQLLFYSVGIGQISSEVPQNLSASRPQDRQFILSSKKLLLSDSGFYLCAWSPSDRGIDEKLFFGSGTQLSVL.